These T cell receptor beta chains were read from a single sample in a study of lymphopenia after photon versus proton radiotherapy. Sequencing was performed with immunoSEQ multiplex PCR; in TCRdb, only in-frame clones are kept and a portion is missing. The sample yields around 33,000 clones, approximately 89% seen once. The material was peripheral blood, obtained from a patient treated with proton-based radiotherapy. The receptor set was obtained from a woman in her 70s with pancreatic cancer. Some clones in this sample may be carry-over from other donors' samples. The CDR3 runs from the conserved cysteine through the conserved F or W. The D gene is left open where the match is weak. Some rows have no size entry. The others give once, few or many, or a class for an expanded clone.

d_gene: TRBD1
v_gene: TRBV10-3
abundance: .
j_gene: TRBJ1-1
CDR3nt: TGTGCCATCAGTGAGGGACAGGGGGACTATGAAGCTTTCTTT
CDR3aa: CAISEGQGDYEAFF

d_gene: .
v_gene: TRBV19
abundance: .
j_gene: TRBJ2-2
CDR3nt: TGTGCCAGTAGAACCCTCTACGCCGGGGAGCTGTTTTTT
CDR3aa: CASRTLYAGELFF

d_gene: TRBD2
v_gene: TRBV7-2
abundance: .
j_gene: TRBJ2-7
CDR3nt: TGTGCCAGCAGCTTAGAGCGGGGTAAAGTTTACGAGCAGTACTTC
CDR3aa: CASSLERGKVYEQYF

d_gene: TRBD1
v_gene: TRBV11-1
abundance: .
j_gene: TRBJ2-1
CDR3nt: TGTGCCAGCAGAGCGGGACAGGGGCGGGATCCTGAGCAGTTCTTC
CDR3aa: CASRAGQGRDPEQFF

d_gene: .
v_gene: TRBV6-5
abundance: .
j_gene: TRBJ2-1
CDR3nt: TGTGCCAGCAGTTACAAATTTGGGGGCTCCTACAATGAGCAGTTCTTC
CDR3aa: CASSYKFGGSYNEQFF

d_gene: .
v_gene: TRBV2
abundance: .
j_gene: TRBJ1-5
CDR3nt: TGTGCCAGCCACCCCGAGAGTAGCAATCAGCCCCAGCATTTT
CDR3aa: CASHPESSNQPQHF

d_gene: TRBD1
v_gene: TRBV5-5
abundance: .
j_gene: TRBJ1-1
CDR3nt: TGTGCCAGCAGCTTGGAACCGGGACAGGGAGCGCACACTGAAGCTTTCTTT
CDR3aa: CASSLEPGQGAHTEAFF

d_gene: .
v_gene: TRBV18
abundance: .
j_gene: TRBJ1-6
CDR3nt: TGTGCCAGCTCACCAGGATTGGATTCACCCCTCCACTTT
CDR3aa: CASSPGLDSPLHF

d_gene: .
v_gene: TRBV30
abundance: .
j_gene: TRBJ2-5
CDR3nt: TGTGCCTGGAGTGTAACGGACGGGGAGAGGGACTTC
CDR3aa: CAWSVTDGERDF

d_gene: TRBD1
v_gene: TRBV5-1
abundance: .
j_gene: TRBJ1-6
CDR3nt: TGCGCCAGCAGCTCGGGACAGGACAATTCACCCCTCCACTTT
CDR3aa: CASSSGQDNSPLHF

d_gene: .
v_gene: TRBV7-8
abundance: few
j_gene: TRBJ2-5
CDR3nt: TGTGCCAGCAGCTCTCGAGGACAGAGACAAGAGACCCAGTACTTC
CDR3aa: CASSSRGQRQETQYF

d_gene: .
v_gene: TRBV28
abundance: few
j_gene: TRBJ1-2
CDR3nt: TGTGCCAGCAGCTCTCACGATGGCTATGGCTACACCTTC
CDR3aa: CASSSHDGYGYTF

d_gene: TRBD2
v_gene: TRBV11-3
abundance: .
j_gene: TRBJ2-1
CDR3nt: TGTGCCAGCAGCTTACGACTAGCGGGTTTGAATGAGCAGTTCTTC
CDR3aa: CASSLRLAGLNEQFF

d_gene: .
v_gene: TRBV28
abundance: few
j_gene: TRBJ2-7
CDR3nt: TGTGCCAGCAGCACCCAACACGAGCAGTACTTC
CDR3aa: CASSTQHEQYF

d_gene: .
v_gene: TRBV6-5
abundance: .
j_gene: TRBJ2-3
CDR3nt: TGTGCCAGCAGTTACTCGAAAAGCAGGAGGACAGATACGCAGTATTTT
CDR3aa: CASSYSKSRRTDTQYF

d_gene: TRBD1
v_gene: TRBV29-1
abundance: .
j_gene: TRBJ2-5
CDR3nt: TGCAGCGTTGTGTGGGGGCAGGGGGATCAAGAGACCCAGTACTTC
CDR3aa: CSVVWGQGDQETQYF

d_gene: TRBD1
v_gene: TRBV15
abundance: .
j_gene: TRBJ1-1
CDR3nt: TGTGCCACCAGCAGATGGGGGACAGGGGATGGTACTGAAGCTTTCTTT
CDR3aa: CATSRWGTGDGTEAFF

d_gene: TRBD2
v_gene: TRBV5-1
abundance: .
j_gene: TRBJ2-3
CDR3nt: TGCGCCAGCAGCCCACTAGCGGGATATAGCACAGATACGCAGTATTTT
CDR3aa: CASSPLAGYSTDTQYF

d_gene: .
v_gene: TRBV10-3
abundance: .
j_gene: TRBJ2-1
CDR3nt: TGTGCCATCAGTGAGACGGGACTTCAGGAGCAGTTCTTC
CDR3aa: CAISETGLQEQFF

d_gene: .
v_gene: TRBV5-6
abundance: .
j_gene: TRBJ2-3
CDR3nt: TGTGCCAGCAGCTTGGTTACGCAGGGGTCGGTTGATACGCAGTATTTT
CDR3aa: CASSLVTQGSVDTQYF

d_gene: .
v_gene: TRBV11-3
abundance: .
j_gene: TRBJ2-7
CDR3nt: TGTGCCAGCAGCCCCCGGGACAAGTACGAGCAGTACTTC
CDR3aa: CASSPRDKYEQYF

d_gene: .
v_gene: TRBV15
abundance: .
j_gene: TRBJ2-5
CDR3nt: TGTGCCACCAGCAGAGAAGGCGGAGGGGAGACCCAGTACTTC
CDR3aa: CATSREGGGETQYF

d_gene: TRBD1
v_gene: TRBV27
abundance: .
j_gene: TRBJ1-4
CDR3nt: TGTGCCAGCAGTCCATTGACAGGGGGCGGGGGGGAAAAACTGTTTTTT
CDR3aa: CASSPLTGGGGEKLFF

d_gene: TRBD1
v_gene: TRBV18
abundance: .
j_gene: TRBJ1-1
CDR3nt: TGTGCCAGCTCACCACAGGGGGCTAGCACTGAAGCTTTCTTT
CDR3aa: CASSPQGASTEAFF

d_gene: TRBD1
v_gene: TRBV2
abundance: .
j_gene: TRBJ1-5
CDR3nt: TGTGCCAGCAGCAAAAAGACAGGGATGCGTTTGGAATATCAGCCCCAGCATTTT
CDR3aa: CASSKKTGMRLEYQPQHF

d_gene: TRBD1
v_gene: TRBV28
abundance: .
j_gene: TRBJ1-4
CDR3nt: TGTGCCAGCAGTTTATATGGGACAGGGCAACTGTTTTTT
CDR3aa: CASSLYGTGQLFF

d_gene: TRBD1
v_gene: TRBV27
abundance: .
j_gene: TRBJ1-1
CDR3nt: TGTGCCAGCAGTAAGGTTTCGGACAGGGGCGCGTATTGGAAAGCTTTCTTT
CDR3aa: CASSKVSDRGAYWKAFF

d_gene: TRBD1
v_gene: TRBV5-4
abundance: .
j_gene: TRBJ1-4
CDR3nt: TGTGCCAGCAGCTCCGGGACAGGGAGTGAAAAACTGTTTTTT
CDR3aa: CASSSGTGSEKLFF

d_gene: .
v_gene: TRBV10-2
abundance: .
j_gene: TRBJ1-1
CDR3nt: TGCGCCAGCAGTGAGCCCTACACTGAAGCTTTCTTT
CDR3aa: CASSEPYTEAFF

d_gene: TRBD2
v_gene: TRBV9
abundance: .
j_gene: TRBJ2-1
CDR3nt: TGTGCCAGCAGCCCACAAGGACTAGCGGGTTCCTACAATGAGCAGTTCTTC
CDR3aa: CASSPQGLAGSYNEQFF

d_gene: TRBD1
v_gene: TRBV19
abundance: once
j_gene: TRBJ1-5
CDR3nt: TGTGCCAGTAGTGGGACAGGGGGCAATCAGCCCCAGCATTTT
CDR3aa: CASSGTGGNQPQHF

d_gene: .
v_gene: TRBV23-1
abundance: .
j_gene: TRBJ1-5
CDR3nt: TGCGCCAGCAGTCTAGCAGACAGCAATCAGCCCCAGCATTTT
CDR3aa: CASSLADSNQPQHF

d_gene: .
v_gene: TRBV5-4
abundance: once
j_gene: TRBJ2-5
CDR3nt: TGTGCCAGCAGCTTGGCTGGAACGCAAGAGACCCAGTACTTC
CDR3aa: CASSLAGTQETQYF

d_gene: TRBD1
v_gene: TRBV15
abundance: .
j_gene: TRBJ1-1
CDR3nt: TGTGCCACCAGCAGAGAAGGGACAGGGGGCATTAACACTGAAGCTTTCTTT
CDR3aa: CATSREGTGGINTEAFF

d_gene: .
v_gene: TRBV14
abundance: once
j_gene: TRBJ2-3
CDR3nt: TGTGCCAGCAGCCTTGGTGAGATCCGGCTAGTCACAGATACGCAGTATTTC
CDR3aa: CASSLGEIRLVTDTQYF